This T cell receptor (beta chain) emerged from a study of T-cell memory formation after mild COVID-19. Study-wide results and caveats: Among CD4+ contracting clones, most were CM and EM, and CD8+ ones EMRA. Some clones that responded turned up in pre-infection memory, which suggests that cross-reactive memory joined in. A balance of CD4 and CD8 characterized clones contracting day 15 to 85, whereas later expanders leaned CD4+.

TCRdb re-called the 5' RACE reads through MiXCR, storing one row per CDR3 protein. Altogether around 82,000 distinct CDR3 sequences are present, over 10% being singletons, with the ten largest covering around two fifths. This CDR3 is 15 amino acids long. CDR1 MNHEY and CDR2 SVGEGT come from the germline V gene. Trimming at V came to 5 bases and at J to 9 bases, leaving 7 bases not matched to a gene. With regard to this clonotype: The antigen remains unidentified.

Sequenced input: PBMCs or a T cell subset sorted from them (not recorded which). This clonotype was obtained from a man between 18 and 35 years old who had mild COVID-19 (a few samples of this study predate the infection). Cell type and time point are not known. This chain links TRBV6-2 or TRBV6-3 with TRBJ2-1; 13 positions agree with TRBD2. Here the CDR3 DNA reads TGTGCCAGCAGTCCAAGACTAGCGGGGGGCTTTGAGCAGTTCTTC. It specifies CASSPRLAGGFEQFF.